This TCR beta chain was sequenced during a study of T cell responses to AZD1222 COVID-19 vaccine. Study-wide points: The sample set comprised mostly white British donors with more females, and clonal diversity was possibly underestimated. Among those given AZD1222, only five or six were seropositive at baseline.

This clone was picked up one time. Its antigen remains unidentified. The V gene lost 3 bases and the J gene lost 2 bases, with 12 bases spanning the gap. Germline CDR1 is SGHTA and CDR2 is FQGTGA. This CDR3 is 15 amino acids long. The assay was immunoSEQ multiplex PCR, and TCRdb's table has in-frame clones only and misses some. The data contain 110,000 or so clones, about 91% of them singletons. The sample was peripheral blood, taken 28 days after the second AZD1222 dose. The TCR sequence derives from an adult who received the AZD1222 COVID-19 vaccine. V and J are TRBV7-3 and TRBJ2-3; D is unresolved. The DNA for the CDR3 is TGTGCCAGCAGCTTGACCGACGCCAACACAGATACGCAGTATTTT. It translates to CASSLTDANTDTQYF. Full variable domain (missing parts from reference TRBV7-3 and TRBJ2-3): GAGVSQTPSNKVTEKGKYVELRCDPISGHTALYWYRQSLGQGPEFLIYFQGTGAADDSGLPNDRFFAVRPEGSVSTLKIQRTERGDSAVYLCASSLTDANTDTQYFGPGTRLTVL.